Shown below are 26 T cell receptor beta chains from a single sample sequenced in a study of blood T cell repertoires in COVID-19 (dated by TCRdb to the early 2020s). Receptor amplification or capture employed the immunoSEQ multiplex PCR assay. TCRdb re-hosts the immuneACCESS table, in-frame sequences only. Its copies lack some clones; in the studies checked, an unresolved V gene accounts for under half of them, and the cause for the rest is not known. The sample has around 190,000 clones on record, 88% of them singletons. The ten largest clones represent 1.1% of the sample. The sample was peripheral blood. Every receptor here comes from a man aged 30 to 39 with acute or convalescent COVID-19.

V gene TRBV30 combines with J gene TRBJ2-2; D remains unclear. V was clipped by 0 bases and J by 9 bases, with 11 bases between them. The germline V gene encodes CDR1 GTSNPN and CDR2 SVGIG (reference sequence). The CDR3 totals 13 residues. CDR3 in DNA: TGTGCCTGGAGTGTACGGCTAGATTGGGAGCTGTTTTTT. The encoded protein is CAWSVRLDWELFF.

The count of this clone is one. This chain links TRBV5-5 with TRBJ2-2; maybe TRBD1 (5 bases). This CDR3 comprises 16 residues. Per germline, CDR1 SGHKS and CDR2 YYEKEE (reference sequence). Trimming cost V 0 bases and J 0 bases, with 9 bases left between them. CDR3 sequence reads: CASSLARAANTGELFF. For the CDR3, the DNA is TGTGCCAGCAGCTTGGCCAGGGCCGCGAACACCGGGGAGCTGTTTTTT.

For the CDR3, the DNA is TGTGCCAGCAGTGATCGCAGAAACTATGGCTACACCTTC. It yields the protein CASSDRRNYGYTF. The chain carries TRBV2 and TRBJ1-2; no clear D. CDR1 is SNHLY, CDR2 FYNNEI, per germline. This CDR3 has 13 amino acids. V lost 3 bases and J 2 bases, leaving 7 bases between the germline ends.

The chain has TRBV7-9 and TRBJ2-2, with D hard to call. The V end was cut by 5 bases, the J end by 8 bases, with 6 bases between. The CDR3 length is 11 residues. Germline loops: CDR1 SEHNR, CDR2 FQNEAQ (reference sequence). This CDR3 reads CASSGPGELFF. Written as DNA, the CDR3 is TGTGCCAGCAGCGGGCCGGGGGAGCTGTTTTTT.

The V call is TRBV15, the J call TRBJ1-1, with no clear D. Per the germline V gene, CDR1 is LNHNV and CDR2 is YYDKDF (reference sequence). The CDR3 sequence is 15 residues long. Trimming pared 0 bases from V and 0 bases from J, leaving 8 bases between. The CDR3 region is CATSREGAVNTEAFF. The CDR3 DNA is TGTGCCACCAGCAGAGAGGGAGCCGTGAACACTGAAGCTTTCTTT.

The chain carries TRBV27 and TRBJ1-6, with D maybe TRBD1 (6 bases). Germline values: CDR1 MNHEY, CDR2 SMNVEV (reference sequence). The length of the CDR3 is 17 residues. V gave up 3 bases and J gave up 11 bases, with 23 bases separating them. The CDR3 nucleotides read TGTGCCAGCAGTTTTGACAGCCTACAGGGTGGAGAGGCACCCCTCCACTTT. This encodes CASSFDSLQGGEAPLHF.

This chain uses TRBV10-3 with TRBJ1-6, with D uncertain. V lost 7 bases to trimming and J lost 6 bases, with 13 bases between them. Germline V gene sequence: CDR1 ENHRY, CDR2 SYGVKD. The CDR3 is 14 amino acids. CDR3 sequence reads: CAIKRDYPNSPLHF. The CDR3 DNA follows: TGTGCCATCAAGCGGGATTACCCTAATTCACCCCTCCACTTT.

J is TRBJ1-4 and V is TRBV19; D might be TRBD1 (5 bases). V dropped 3 bases and J dropped 7 bases, with 9 bases sitting between them. Germline assignment: CDR1 LNHDA and CDR2 SQIVND (reference sequence). This CDR3 is built from 13 residues. The CDR3 loop reads CASSILRGEKLFF. In nucleotides, the CDR3 is TGTGCCAGTAGTATTCTTAGGGGTGAAAAACTGTTTTTT.

The CDR3 DNA sequence: TGTGCCAGCAGCTTTAAGGCGGGGGGCACAGATACGCAGTATTTT. It translates to CASSFKAGGTDTQYF. The genes are TRBV7-2 and TRBJ2-3; 7 bases agree with TRBD2. This CDR3 is 15 amino acids long. Germline V gene data show CDR1 as SGHTA and CDR2 as FQGNSA. V shed 3 bases, J shed 1 base, and the junction held 4 bases outside the gene matches. The full variable domain, its missing parts supplied by reference TRBV7-2 and TRBJ2-3, is GAGVSQSPSNKVTEKGKDVELRCDPISGHTALYWYRQSLGQGLEFLIYFQGNSAPDKSGLPSDRFSAERTGGSVSTLTIQRTQQEDSAVYLCASSFKAGGTDTQYFGPGTRLTVL.

In DNA, the CDR3 is TGTGCCACCAACAACGACAGGGGAACCCGCTACGAGCAGTACTTC. Translating it yields CATNNDRGTRYEQYF. The chain has TRBV5-4 and TRBJ2-7; TRBD1 matches 8 bases. The CDR3 is 15 amino acids. Germline assignment: CDR1 SGHNT and CDR2 YYREEE (reference sequence). The J segment lost 3 bases and the V segment lost 9 bases, leaving 14 bases of the junction unmatched. The full variable domain, with the rest looked up from reference TRBV5-4 and TRBJ2-7, is ETGVTQSPTHLIKTRGQQVTLRCSSQSGHNTVSWYQQALGQGPQFIFQYYREEENGRGNFPPRFSGLQFPNYSSELNVNALELDDSALYLCATNNDRGTRYEQYFGPGTRLTVT.

This chain uses TRBV6-1 with TRBJ1-6; 11 bases fit TRBD1. The CDR3 extends over 17 amino acids. Germline V gene lookup returns CDR1 MNHNS and CDR2 SASEGT. V trimming: 4 bases; J trimming: 9 bases; junction bases outside the gene matches: 11. CDR3 DNA: TGTGCCAGCAGTGGGCGGACAGGGGGCGATTGGTTTTCACCCCTCCACTTT. Its translation: CASSGRTGGDWFSPLHF.

This clone was counted a few times. J is TRBJ1-5 and V is TRBV5-5; tentatively, D is TRBD1 (6 bases). Germline V lookup: CDR1 SGHKS, CDR2 YYEKEE (reference sequence). The CDR3 sequence is 14 residues long. The germline V and J ends were trimmed by 3 bases and 7 bases, with 14 bases remaining between them. The CDR3 loop is CASSSGGDYQPQHF. Here the CDR3 DNA reads TGTGCCAGCAGCTCGGGGGGCGACTACCAGCCCCAGCATTTT.

The chain employs TRBV27 and TRBJ2-7; D possibly corresponds to TRBD2 (5 bases). Germline V gene sequence: CDR1 MNHEY, CDR2 SMNVEV (reference sequence). This CDR3 comprises 12 residues. The V end lost 2 bases, the J end lost 3 bases, and 5 bases lay between the germline ends. The CDR3 nucleotides are TGTGCCAGCAGTTTACGGGGCTACGAGCAGTACTTC. This encodes CASSLRGYEQYF.

This clone showed up just once. This sequence joins TRBV3-1 (or the pseudogene TRBV3-2) and TRBJ2-1; tentatively, D is TRBD1 (5 bases). This CDR3 is built from 14 residues. The V end was cut by 0 bases, the J end by 6 bases, with 9 bases between. The germline gives CDR1 LGHDT, CDR2 YNNKEL (reference sequence). The CDR3 loop is CASSQDFRGNEQFF. Written as DNA, the CDR3 is TGTGCCAGCAGCCAAGATTTTAGGGGCAATGAGCAGTTCTTC.

The chain links TRBV5-1 to TRBJ2-5; TRBD2 is a possible D gene (5 bases). Germline V gene sequence: CDR1 SGHRS, CDR2 YFSETQ. V was cut by 0 bases and J by 7 bases, with 10 bases left in between. The CDR3 contains 13 residues. The CDR3 DNA follows: TGCGCCAGCAGCTTGGACCCGGGAAGGACCCAGTACTTC. This gives the protein CASSLDPGRTQYF.

This clone came up once. This chain joins TRBV28 and TRBJ1-5; TRBD1 matches 8 bases. The CDR3 is 15 residues long. J was trimmed by 2 bases and V by 6 bases; bases with no gene match: 6. Looked up from germline, CDR1 is MDHEN and CDR2 is SYDVKM. The CDR3: CASSWDRYGNQPQHF. Written as DNA, the CDR3 is TGTGCCAGCAGCTGGGACAGGTACGGCAATCAGCCCCAGCATTTT. The full variable domain, its missing parts supplied by reference TRBV28 and TRBJ1-5, is DVKVTQSSRYLVKRTGEKVFLECVQDMDHENMFWYRQDPGLGLRLIYFSYDVKMKEKGDIPEGYSVSREKKERFSLILESASTNQTSMYLCASSWDRYGNQPQHFGDGTRLSIL.

This clone showed up just once. V and J are TRBV14 and TRBJ1-2; a possible D gene is TRBD1 (6 bases). CDR1 and CDR2 from the germline V gene are SGHDN and FVKESK. V lost 4 bases and J lost 2, with 8 bases in between. This CDR3 is built from 13 residues. This CDR3 reads CASSRQANYGYTF. The CDR3 DNA reads as TGTGCCAGCAGCCGACAGGCGAACTATGGCTACACCTTC. The full variable domain, in which reference TRBV14 and TRBJ1-2 provide the parts outside the CDR3, is EAGVTQFPSHSVIEKGQTVTLRCDPISGHDNLYWYRRVMGKEIKFLLHFVKESKQDESGMPNNRFLAERTGGTYSTLKVQPAELEDSGVYFCASSRQANYGYTFGSGTRLTVV.

CDR3 sequence reads: CASSVDERNQPQHF. The CDR3 coding sequence is TGTGCCAGCAGCGTAGACGAGCGAAATCAGCCCCAGCATTTT. The J gene is TRBJ1-5, the V gene TRBV9, with D uncertain. Germline CDR1 reads SGDLS; CDR2 reads YYNGEE. Trimming shortened V by 0 bases and J by 4 bases, and 8 bases separated the two germline ends. The CDR3 extends over 14 amino acids.

V and J are TRBV6-1 and TRBJ1-2; D might be TRBD1 (5 bases). The germline V and J ends were trimmed by 1 base and 4 bases, with 13 bases remaining between them. The CDR3 is 15 residues long. Germline V gives CDR1 MNHNS, CDR2 SASEGT. The chain's CDR3 is CASSEVPDRVYGYTF. CDR3 nucleotides: TGTGCCAGCAGTGAAGTTCCCGACAGAGTCTATGGCTACACCTTC.

The chain uses TRBV19 and TRBJ2-5; D might be TRBD2 (5 bases). This CDR3 contains 13 residues. Germline CDR1 LNHDA, CDR2 SQIVND (reference sequence). V lost 7 bases, J lost 5 bases, and 14 bases lay in between. CDR3 sequence reads: CASNRRSGETQYF. The DNA for the CDR3 is TGTGCCAGTAACAGACGGTCGGGGGAGACCCAGTACTTC.

V and J are TRBV9 and TRBJ2-3, with 9 positions matching TRBD2. Germline values: CDR1 SGDLS, CDR2 YYNGEE. V shed 0 bases and J 1 base; nucleotides not matched to a gene: 6. The CDR3 runs to 17 residues. The CDR3: CASSVGLAAMGTDTQYF. The CDR3 bases are TGTGCCAGCAGCGTAGGACTAGCGGCGATGGGCACAGATACGCAGTATTTT.

The sample holds one count of this clone. The gene calls are TRBV10-2 and TRBJ1-1, with D possibly being TRBD1 (5 bases). Trimming pared 5 bases from V and 0 bases from J, leaving 16 bases between. The CDR3 runs 16 residues. Germline V gene sequence: CDR1 WSHSY, CDR2 SAAADI. This CDR3 reads CASSSHGGDLNTEAFF. CDR3 coding DNA: TGCGCCAGCAGTTCCCACGGGGGGGACTTGAACACTGAAGCTTTCTTT.

This chain joins TRBV28 and TRBJ2-1; 10 bases agree with TRBD2. The CDR3 length is 17 residues. In germline, CDR1 is MDHEN, CDR2 SYDVKM. Losses at the gene ends were 5 bases for V and 2 bases for J; bases not matched to a gene: 9. CDR3 in amino acids: CASSPRASGRAYNEQFF. The CDR3 DNA follows: TGTGCCAGCAGTCCCAGGGCTAGCGGGAGAGCCTACAATGAGCAGTTCTTC.

The V and J genes are TRBV5-1 and TRBJ1-3; D not certain. The V and J ends lost 1 base and 0 bases respectively, with 14 bases between them. This CDR3 region has 17 residues. Germline V gene lookup returns CDR1 SGHRS and CDR2 YFSETQ. The CDR3: CASSLTSGSLSGNTIYF. DNA for the CDR3: TGCGCCAGCAGCTTGACGTCAGGTTCCCTCTCTGGAAACACCATATATTTT.

The chain is built from TRBV19 and TRBJ1-4; 9 bases line up with TRBD1. This CDR3 has 15 amino acids. Germline lookup yields CDR1 LNHDA and CDR2 SQIVND (reference sequence). Trimming at V came to 0 bases and at J to 8 bases, leaving 4 bases not matched to a gene. CDR3 in DNA: TGTGCCAGTAGTATAGAGGGGACAGGGAACGAAAAACTGTTTTTT. It is translated as CASSIEGTGNEKLFF.

The chain has TRBV19 and TRBJ1-1; perhaps TRBD1 as D (5 bases). This CDR3 has 15 residues. Trimming shortened V by 7 bases and J by 5 bases, and 20 bases separated the two germline ends. CDR1 is LNHDA and CDR2 is SQIVND in the germline V gene (reference sequence). CDR3 sequence: CASILERGGKTEAFF. The CDR3 coding sequence is TGTGCCAGTATATTGGAGCGCGGGGGTAAGACTGAAGCTTTCTTT.